Following are 26 T cell receptor beta chains from one sample sequenced in a study of T cell clones after liver transplantation. No cognate antigen is known for these TCRs. Proliferating CFSE-low MLR cells were sequenced to define alloreactive TCRbeta sequences. Data came from immunoSEQ multiplex PCR; TCRdb stores just in-frame clones and leaves some out. Of 130 or so clones listed, more than 45% are singletons. The source material was CD8+ T cells from cultured PBMCs. These receptors originate from a human patient who received a liver transplant. Certain T cells may be donor cells from the graft.

The CDR3 DNA reads as TGCGCCAGCAGCCAAGTCTTATGGGAGTCGAACACCGGGGAGCTGTTTTTT. Its translation: CASSQVLWESNTGELFF. The V call is TRBV4-1, the J call TRBJ2-2; D may be TRBD2 (5 bases). Germline CDR1 reads MGHRA; CDR2 reads YSYEKL. The CDR3 has 17 residues. V gave up 1 base and J gave up 0 bases, with 12 bases separating them.

By proportion, this clone is hyperexpanded (1% or more). The V gene is TRBV2, the J gene TRBJ2-3; 8 bases align to TRBD1. V shed 3 bases, J shed 2 bases, and the junction held 4 bases outside the gene matches. The length of the CDR3 is 15 residues. Germline V CDR1 and CDR2: SNHLY, FYNNEI. The CDR3 loop reads CASSETGAFTDTQYF. CDR3 coding DNA: TGTGCCAGCAGTGAGACAGGGGCCTTCACAGATACGCAGTATTTT.

This sequence joins TRBV6-1 and TRBJ2-3, with D maybe TRBD1 (5 bases). V shed 3 bases and J shed 6 bases, with 16 bases lying between them. The CDR3 is 15 amino acids. Germline V gives CDR1 MNHNS, CDR2 SASEGT. In DNA, the CDR3 is TGTGCCAGCAGTGATTCGGCAGGGTCATCGGATACGCAGTATTTT. It is translated as CASSDSAGSSDTQYF.

The chain is built from TRBV27 and TRBJ1-1; no reliable D call. This CDR3 contains 14 residues. V was cut by 6 bases and J by 4 bases, with 15 bases left in between. The germline V gene encodes CDR1 MNHEY and CDR2 SMNVEV (reference sequence). CDR3 loop: CASRYLSRATEAFF. For the CDR3, the DNA is TGTGCCAGCAGATACCTATCCCGGGCCACTGAAGCTTTCTTT.

V is TRBV7-9 and J is TRBJ2-1; tentative D call: TRBD1 (6 bases). The germline V gene has CDR1 SEHNR and CDR2 FQNEAQ (reference sequence). V shed 5 bases and J shed 4 bases, with 12 bases lying between them. The CDR3 consists of 14 residues. The CDR3 spells CASSREGVYNEQFF. DNA of the CDR3: TGTGCCAGCAGCCGCGAGGGGGTTTACAATGAGCAGTTCTTC. The variable domain in full, completed from reference TRBV7-9 and TRBJ2-1, reads DTGVSQNPRHKITKRGQNVTFRCDPISEHNRLYWYRQTLGQGPEFLTYFQNEAQLEKSRLLSDRFSAERPKGSFSTLEIQRTEQGDSAMYLCASSREGVYNEQFFGPGTRLTVL.

This chain uses TRBV7-7 with TRBJ2-6, with no clear D. The CDR3 is 18 amino acids. The germline CDR1 and CDR2 sequences are SSHAT and FNYEAQ (reference sequence). Trimming shortened V by 5 bases and J by 5 bases, and 22 bases separated the two germline ends. The CDR3 region is CASSGTIVPQSRANVLTF. DNA for the CDR3: TGTGCCAGCAGCGGAACTATAGTGCCACAAAGTCGGGCCAACGTCCTGACTTTC.

The J gene is TRBJ2-2, the V gene TRBV6-5; TRBD2 matches 7 bases. The V and J ends lost 0 bases and 7 bases, in that order; junction bases with no gene match: 8. The CDR3 has 16 residues. CDR1 is MNHEY and CDR2 is SVGAGI in the germline V gene. The CDR3 protein is CASSYSRGSVDGELFF. DNA for the CDR3: TGTGCCAGCAGTTACTCACGCGGGAGCGTCGACGGGGAGCTGTTTTTT.

This clone has a handful of counts. This rearrangement joins TRBV28 to TRBJ1-6, with 9 bases lining up with TRBD1. Losses at the gene ends were 6 bases for V and 6 bases for J; bases not matched to a gene: 3. CDR3 length: 14 amino acids. Germline lookup yields CDR1 MDHEN and CDR2 SYDVKM. The CDR3 is CASRPGQGNSPLHF. In DNA form, the CDR3 reads TGTGCCAGCAGACCGGGACAGGGTAATTCACCCCTCCACTTT.

This clone has only a few counts. The chain has TRBV27 and TRBJ2-5; 11 nucleotides match TRBD2. This CDR3 comprises 17 residues. V was pared by 3 bases and J by 4 bases, with 10 bases of the junction left unmatched. Germline assignment: CDR1 MNHEY and CDR2 SMNVEV (reference sequence). The CDR3 reads CASSLFQTSGGLETQYF. CDR3 nucleotide sequence: TGTGCCAGCAGTTTGTTCCAAACTAGCGGGGGATTAGAGACCCAGTACTTC.

The V gene is TRBV7-3, the J gene TRBJ2-6; D uncertain. Germline V gene lookup returns CDR1 SGHTA and CDR2 FQGTGA. CDR3 length: 18 residues. The V gene lost 4 bases and the J gene lost 5 bases, with 21 bases spanning the gap. This CDR3 is CASSSTIDAQSRANVLTF. The CDR3 region has the DNA TGTGCCAGCAGCTCTACTATAGACGCTCAAAGTCGGGCCAACGTCCTGACTTTC.

The chain combines TRBV6-5 with TRBJ1-2; the D is unclear. V lost 6 bases and J lost 4, with 18 bases in between. CDR1 and CDR2 from the germline V gene are MNHEY and SVGAGI. The CDR3 spans 15 residues. CDR3 sequence: CASSHEEFSRYGYTF. CDR3 nucleotides: TGTGCCAGCAGCCACGAGGAATTCTCTCGCTATGGCTACACCTTC.

This clone rates as hyperexpanded. This rearrangement joins TRBV11-1 to TRBJ2-7, with 8 bases aligning to TRBD2. The ends lost 5 bases at V and 1 base at J; junction bases unmatched: 7. Germline assignment: CDR1 SGHAT and CDR2 FQDESV (reference sequence). There are 15 residues in the CDR3. DNA of the CDR3: TGTGCCAGCAGCCGAACTAGCGGTACTTCCTACGAGCAGTACTTC. Residues: CASSRTSGTSYEQYF.

As regards this clone: This may stem from a read error, because a much larger clone lies one nucleotide away. This chain uses TRBV19 with TRBJ1-1; D call uncertain. The length of the CDR3 is 20 residues. Germline CDR1 reads LNHDA; CDR2 reads SQIVND (reference sequence). Trimming removed 1 base at V and 1 base at J, with 25 bases between. DNA for the CDR3: TGTGCCAGTAGTATAGGTGGGTACGGGGAGAACGGTGCGGGGAACACTGAAGCTTTCTTT. Encoded protein: CASSIGGYGENGAGNTEAFF.

The rearrangement joins TRBV5-4 to TRBJ1-2; D is uncertain. This CDR3 spans 16 amino acids. Germline CDR1 and CDR2: SGHNT and YYREEE (reference sequence). Trimming removed 0 bases at V and 2 bases at J, with 14 bases between. CDR3 in DNA: TGTGCCAGCAGCTTGGGATCTTTCTTGTTGAACTATGGCTACACCTTC. This sequence encodes CASSLGSFLLNYGYTF.

This chain uses TRBV6-7 with TRBJ2-6; D call uncertain. TRBV6-7 is an open reading frame whose function is uncertain. The CDR3 sequence is 18 residues long. V shed 5 bases and J shed 5 bases, with 22 bases lying between them. CDR3 region: CASSIGGYLQSRANVLTF. The CDR3 region has the DNA TGTGCCAGCAGTATTGGTGGGTATTTACAAAGTCGGGCCAACGTCCTGACTTTC.

The chain employs TRBV13 and TRBJ2-1; D is ambiguous. The CDR3 loop spans 16 amino acids. Germline assignment: CDR1 PRHDT and CDR2 FYEKMQ (reference sequence). Trimming cost V 4 bases and J 10 bases, with 23 bases left between them. In DNA, the CDR3 is TGTGCCAGCAGCTCCACGATAGACTTTCGTCGGTGGGAGCAGTTCTTC. Protein product: CASSSTIDFRRWEQFF.

This clone was seen a handful of times. This chain connects TRBV7-6 to TRBJ2-7, with 8 bases fitting TRBD1. Germline CDR1 SGHVS, CDR2 FNYEAQ. The CDR3 totals 14 residues. V dropped 5 bases and J dropped 3; count of bases not matched to a gene: 6. CDR3 sequence: CASSPGGAGYEQYF. Written as DNA, the CDR3 is TGTGCCAGCAGCCCAGGGGGCGCCGGCTACGAGCAGTACTTC.

The chain joins TRBV28 to TRBJ2-5, with TRBD1 matching over 7 bases. Per the germline V gene, CDR1 is MDHEN and CDR2 is SYDVKM. The CDR3 length is 18 residues. Trimming removed 1 base from V and 0 bases from J; junction bases left unmatched: 11. The CDR3 reads CASSLLLPRQGNQETQYF. The DNA of the CDR3 is TGTGCCAGCAGTTTATTATTACCCAGACAGGGAAACCAAGAGACCCAGTACTTC.

The rearrangement uses TRBV27 and TRBJ2-1; TRBD2 matches 11 bases. This CDR3 has 16 amino acids. V lost 1 base and J lost 5; bases outside the gene matches: 4. The germline V gene has CDR1 MNHEY and CDR2 SMNVEV (reference sequence). CDR3 DNA: TGTGCCAGCAGTTTATGGGGACTAGCGGATAACAATGAGCAGTTCTTC. Residues: CASSLWGLADNNEQFF.

This clone was recorded a few times. This chain connects TRBV27 to TRBJ2-2; D gene uncertain. The CDR3 contains 13 residues. Germline V lookup: CDR1 MNHEY, CDR2 SMNVEV (reference sequence). V gave up 3 bases and J gave up 4 bases, with 6 bases separating them. In nucleotides, the CDR3 is TGTGCCAGCAGTTTGTCCCTCACCGGGGAGCTGTTTTTT. It yields the protein CASSLSLTGELFF.

This clone is hyperexpanded by share. The genes are TRBV12-5 and TRBJ2-1; D not certain. The CDR3 has 12 amino acids. From germline, CDR1 is LGHNT and CDR2 FRNRAP. Trimming removed 2 bases at V and 10 bases at J, with 9 bases between. The CDR3 sequence is CASGLFSEEQFF. DNA for the CDR3: TGTGCTAGTGGTTTGTTCTCGGAGGAGCAGTTCTTC.

The chain employs TRBV7-9 and TRBJ2-7; 8 nucleotides align to TRBD2. CDR1 SEHNR and CDR2 FQNEAQ come from the germline V gene (reference sequence). This CDR3 contains 15 residues. Losses at the gene ends were 5 bases for V and 1 base for J; bases not matched to a gene: 7. CDR3 sequence: CASSRTSGTSYEQYF. The DNA of the CDR3 is TGTGCCAGCAGCCGAACTAGCGGTACTTCCTACGAGCAGTACTTC.

The rearrangement links TRBV11-3 to TRBJ2-7; D not certain. Germline V gene data show CDR1 as SGHNT and CDR2 as YENEEA. With 3 bases removed from V and 3 bases from J, the gap between germline ends came to 6 bases. The CDR3 runs 12 residues. This CDR3 reads CASSLGFYEQYF. In DNA, the CDR3 is TGTGCCAGCAGCTTGGGATTCTACGAGCAGTACTTC.

The chain recombines TRBV5-1 with TRBJ2-7; TRBD1 agrees at 10 bases. V lost 4 bases, J lost 5 bases, and 9 bases stayed unmatched. There are 15 residues in the CDR3. Per germline, CDR1 SGHRS and CDR2 YFSETQ. CDR3 DNA sequence: TGCGCCAGCAGCCTGGAGGGACAGGGGAACGACGAGCAGTACTTC. Protein product: CASSLEGQGNDEQYF.

This rearrangement joins TRBV1 to TRBJ2-6. TRBV1 represents a pseudogene. This CDR3 has 12 residues. DNA for the CDR3: TGCACCAGCAGCAATCGGGCCAACGTCCTGACTTTC. Its translation: CTSSNRANVLTF.

The chain employs TRBV5-1 and TRBJ1-2; tentatively, D is TRBD1 (5 bases). Germline V gene data show CDR1 as SGHRS and CDR2 as YFSETQ. This CDR3 comprises 14 residues. Trimming shortened V by 0 bases and J by 0 bases, and 6 bases separated the two germline ends. The CDR3 here is CASSLGTPNYGYTF. The CDR3 region has the DNA TGCGCCAGCAGCTTGGGGACACCTAACTATGGCTACACCTTC.